A single T cell receptor (beta chain) is shown here with its context. The data derive from a study of blood T cell repertoires in COVID-19. Germline V gene data show CDR1 as SGHRS and CDR2 as YFSETQ. Trimming removed 1 base at V and 3 bases at J, with 13 bases between. This CDR3 has 15 amino acids. Assay used: immunoSEQ multiplex PCR; TCRdb lists only in-frame clones, some missing. The sample consists of over 200,000 clones, approximately 86% of them appearing once. Specimen: peripheral blood. The receptor was isolated from a human donor in a cohort sampled during active COVID-19. The chain recombines TRBV5-1 with TRBJ1-1; TRBD1 might be the D (6 bases). CDR3 amino acids: CASSLLQGGDTEAFF. DNA for the CDR3: TGCGCCAGCAGCTTGTTACAGGGTGGAGACACTGAAGCTTTCTTT. Variable domain in full (rest from reference TRBV5-1 and TRBJ1-1): KAGVTQTPRYLIKTRGQQVTLSCSPISGHRSVSWYQQTPGQGLQFLFEYFSETQRNKGNFPGRFSGRQFSNSRSEMNVSTLELGDSALYLCASSLLQGGDTEAFFGQGTRLTVV.